This T cell receptor (beta chain) originates from a study of OX40 agonist ivuxolimab in advanced cancers. In the study overall: Ivuxolimab, which patients received intravenously every 2 weeks, was dosed at 0.01 to 10 mg/kg. Partial responses were achieved by three patients: one hepatocellular carcinoma, two cutaneous melanoma.

As for this clone: Antigen: not known.

The method was immunoSEQ multiplex PCR; TCRdb's version includes in-frame clones alone and lacks a portion of them. The sample consists of about 55,000 clones, approximately 86% of them appearing once. Notes on the study in general: Still undetermined is the antigen specificity of the expanded peripheral T cells. Dosing at 0.1 to 3.0 mg/kg was accompanied by clonal expansion of CD4+ and CD8+ blood T cells by week 6.

Germline CDR1 and CDR2: SGHVS and FQNEAQ. V lost 8 bases, J lost 6 bases, and 17 bases lay in between. This CDR3 is 13 amino acids long. This sequence was found in an adult with an advanced solid tumor such as melanoma, head and neck, liver or kidney cancer. The V and J genes are TRBV7-8 and TRBJ2-7; D ambiguous. The source was CD4+ or CD8+ T cells sorted from blood, collected in a trial of the OX40 agonist ivuxolimab. The CDR3 sequence is CASGDVAQVEQYF. CDR3 DNA sequence: TGTGCCAGCGGGGATGTGGCCCAGGTCGAGCAGTACTTC. Complete variable domain (other parts from reference TRBV7-8 and TRBJ2-7): GAGVSQSPRYKVAKRGQDVALRCDPISGHVSLFWYQQALGQGPEFLTYFQNEAQLDKSGLPSDRFFAERPEGSVSTLKIQRTQQEDSAVYLCASGDVAQVEQYFGPGTRLTVT.